Shown below are 10 T cell receptor beta chains from a single sample sequenced in a study of neurological immune-mediated disorders. TCRdb analysed the 5' RACE reads with MiXCR anew, one entry per CDR3 protein. The sample comprises about 62,000 distinct CDR3 sequences, about 3.5% of which are singletons, and 2.2% rests with the top ten. The sequencing sample was made of PBMCs. The receptors come from a woman aged 45-65 years with multiple sclerosis.

This clonotype was detected many times. The chain employs TRBV27 and TRBJ2-3; no definite D call. CDR3 length: 13 amino acids. In germline, CDR1 is MNHEY, CDR2 SMNVEV (reference sequence). Trimming shortened V by 6 bases and J by 2 bases, and 9 bases separated the two germline ends. The CDR3 reads CASRLTDTDTQYF. The CDR3 DNA reads as TGTGCCAGCAGATTAACAGACACAGATACGCAGTATTTT.

This clonotype showed up just a few times. The chain links TRBV7-8 to TRBJ2-3; 8 bases fit TRBD2. Per germline, CDR1 SGHVS and CDR2 FQNEAQ. CDR3 size: 16 residues. Germline trimming cut 0 bases from V and 1 base from J; bases unmatched to any gene: 3. This CDR3 is CASSLAGLVGTDTQYF. DNA of the CDR3: TGTGCCAGCAGCTTAGCGGGACTAGTTGGCACAGATACGCAGTATTTT.

This clonotype appeared many times. This chain links TRBV12-3 or TRBV12-4 with TRBJ2-6; D gene ambiguous. The CDR3 length is 13 residues. V lost 8 bases and J 4 bases, leaving 9 bases between the germline ends. This CDR3 reads CASGTPGANVLTF. The CDR3 DNA follows: TGTGCCAGCGGCACCCCCGGGGCCAACGTCCTGACTTTC.

This clonotype was seen repeatedly, ten times or more. The chain has TRBV5-1 and TRBJ2-5; D not resolved. V lost 0 bases and J 5 bases, leaving 8 bases between the germline ends. The germline CDR1 and CDR2 sequences are SGHRS and YFSETQ. The CDR3 runs 13 residues. The CDR3 protein is CASSLVQEETQYF. CDR3 coding DNA: TGCGCCAGCAGCTTGGTCCAGGAGGAGACCCAGTACTTC.

This clonotype was picked up many times. This rearrangement joins TRBV29-1 to TRBJ2-2, with a tentative D call TRBD1 (6 bases). V was clipped by 7 bases and J by 5 bases, with 20 bases between them. Germline loops: CDR1 SQVTM, CDR2 ANQGSEA. There are 15 residues in the CDR3. CDR3 amino acids: CSALGWGRGTGELFF. CDR3 DNA sequence: TGCAGCGCCCTGGGATGGGGGCGTGGGACCGGGGAGCTGTTTTTT.

This clonotype was found many times. CDR3 sequence (DNA): TGTGCCAGCAGTCCCTTCGGGGGCTGGACCGGGGAGCTGTTTTTT. Translation: CASSPFGGWTGELFF. The rearrangement links TRBV27 to TRBJ2-2, with D perhaps matching TRBD1 or TRBD2 (6 bases each). Germline V gene sequence: CDR1 MNHEY, CDR2 SMNVEV (reference sequence). V lost 5 bases and J lost 5, with 15 bases in between. The CDR3 is made up of 15 amino acids.

By sample fraction, this clonotype is medium-sized. This chain connects TRBV10-3 to TRBJ2-1; possibly TRBD2 for D (5 bases). CDR3 size: 13 residues. V lost 7 bases and J 2 bases, leaving 9 bases between the germline ends. Germline CDR1 is ENHRY and CDR2 is SYGVKD. The DNA for the CDR3 is TGTGCCATCAAAAACGGGACCTACAATGAGCAGTTCTTC. It is translated as CAIKNGTYNEQFF.

At least ten counts were recorded for this clonotype. J is TRBJ2-1 and V is TRBV3-1; D ambiguous. Trimming stripped 0 bases from V and 8 bases from J, with 8 bases between. The CDR3 length is 13 residues. Germline V gene lookup returns CDR1 LGHDT and CDR2 YNNKEL (reference sequence). This CDR3 is CASSQDLGYEQFF. DNA of the CDR3: TGTGCCAGCAGCCAAGATTTGGGGTATGAGCAGTTCTTC.

In its sample, this clonotype was seen many times. The chain couples TRBV29-1 to TRBJ2-5, with 8 bases lining up with TRBD1. Germline lookup yields CDR1 SQVTM and CDR2 ANQGSEA. The CDR3 runs 14 residues. V dropped 5 bases and J dropped 5; count of bases not matched to a gene: 10. This CDR3 reads CSVRGTGWMETQYF. CDR3 sequence (DNA): TGCAGCGTTAGGGGGACAGGATGGATGGAGACCCAGTACTTC. Complete variable domain (other parts from reference TRBV29-1 and TRBJ2-5): SAVISQKPSRDICQRGTSLTIQCQVDSQVTMMFWYRQQPGQSLTLIATANQGSEATYESGFVIDKFPISRPNLTFSTLTVSNMSPEDSSIYLCSVRGTGWMETQYFGPGTRLLVL.

Many counts were recorded for this clonotype. The chain combines TRBV7-2 with TRBJ1-5, with unresolved D. The CDR3 runs to 13 residues. Between the trimmed V and J ends, which lost 0 bases and 9 bases, there was a span of 9 bases. The V gene's germline CDR1 is SGHTA and CDR2 FQGNSA. The CDR3 loop reads CASSLAQEAPQHF. CDR3 sequence (DNA): TGTGCCAGCAGCTTAGCTCAGGAAGCGCCCCAGCATTTT.